The 4 T cell receptor beta chains listed next were all sequenced from one sample in a study of T-cell memory formation after mild COVID-19. TCRdb used MiXCR to reprocess the 5' RACE reads, holding one entry per CDR3 protein. The sample has some 410,000 distinct CDR3 sequences; about 25% are singletons. Sequencing used PBMCs or a T cell subset sorted from them (not recorded which). The receptors here all came from an adult woman who had mild COVID-19 (a few samples of this study predate the infection). Cell type and time point are not known.

This clonotype appeared a few times. The V and J genes are TRBV7-9 and TRBJ2-5, with 8 bases that match TRBD2. This CDR3 is 16 amino acids long. Per germline, CDR1 SEHNR and CDR2 FQNEAQ (reference sequence). With 5 bases clipped from V and 4 bases from J, the junction kept 12 bases outside the gene matches. CDR3 bases: TGTGCCAGCAGCGCCCGGGGGGGCCGAGAAGTAGAGACCCAGTACTTC. Amino acid sequence: CASSARGGREVETQYF.

This clonotype has only a few counts. This chain joins TRBV9 and TRBJ2-7; TRBD2 agrees at 7 bases. Germline V gene data show CDR1 as SGDLS and CDR2 as YYNGEE. This CDR3 spans 15 amino acids. The junction had 11 bases not matched to a gene; V was cut back by 0 bases and J by 8 bases. The DNA of the CDR3 is TGTGCCAGCAGCGTAGGCCCTAGCGGACAACAGAAGCAGTACTTC. It is translated as CASSVGPSGQQKQYF.

This chain uses TRBV20-1 with TRBJ2-7, with TRBD2 matching 8 bases. After removal of 6 bases from V and 0 bases from J, the junction contained 7 bases not matched to a gene. Germline values: CDR1 DFQATT, CDR2 SNEGSKA (reference sequence). The CDR3 has 14 amino acids. The CDR3 coding sequence is TGCAGTGCCTCAAGGACTAGCACCTCCTACGAGCAGTACTTC. It encodes CSASRTSTSYEQYF.

The chain is built from TRBV19 and TRBJ2-1; D perhaps matches TRBD2 (6 bases). CDR3 length: 12 residues. Trimming pared 4 bases from V and 8 bases from J, leaving 9 bases between. Germline loops: CDR1 LNHDA, CDR2 SQIVND (reference sequence). The CDR3 DNA is TGTGCCAGTAGTAACGGGAGAGATGAGCAGTTCTTC. Translating it yields CASSNGRDEQFF.